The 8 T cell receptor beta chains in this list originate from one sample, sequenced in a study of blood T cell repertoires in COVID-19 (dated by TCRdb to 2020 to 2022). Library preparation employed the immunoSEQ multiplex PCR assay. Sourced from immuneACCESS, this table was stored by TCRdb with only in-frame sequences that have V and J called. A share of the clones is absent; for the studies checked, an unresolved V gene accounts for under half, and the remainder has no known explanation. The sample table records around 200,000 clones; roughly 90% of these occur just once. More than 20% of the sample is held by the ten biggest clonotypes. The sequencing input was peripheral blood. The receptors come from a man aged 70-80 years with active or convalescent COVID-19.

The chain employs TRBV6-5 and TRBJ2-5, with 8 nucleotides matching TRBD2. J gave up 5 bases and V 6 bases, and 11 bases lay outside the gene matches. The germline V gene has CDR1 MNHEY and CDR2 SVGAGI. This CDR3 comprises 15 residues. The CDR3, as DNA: TGTGCCAGCAGCCTACGGGCGGGAGGCAGTGAGACCCAGTACTTC. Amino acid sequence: CASSLRAGGSETQYF.

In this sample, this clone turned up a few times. The CDR3 coding sequence is TGCGCCAGCAGTTGGGGGCAGGGGGACCTGGGAAACACCATATATTTT. Translating gives CASSWGQGDLGNTIYF. This sequence joins TRBV10-2 and TRBJ1-3; TRBD1 matches at 7 bases. Unmatched junction bases numbered 11, after V lost 5 bases and J lost 4 bases. Germline V CDR1 and CDR2: WSHSY, SAAADI. The length of the CDR3 is 16 residues.

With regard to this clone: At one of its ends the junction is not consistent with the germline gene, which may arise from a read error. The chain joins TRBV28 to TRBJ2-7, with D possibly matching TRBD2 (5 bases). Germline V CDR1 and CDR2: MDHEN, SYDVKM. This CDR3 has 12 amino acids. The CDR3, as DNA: TGTGCCAGCAGTTCAGTTATGAGGGCAGCATCATTC. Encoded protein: CASSSVMRAASF.

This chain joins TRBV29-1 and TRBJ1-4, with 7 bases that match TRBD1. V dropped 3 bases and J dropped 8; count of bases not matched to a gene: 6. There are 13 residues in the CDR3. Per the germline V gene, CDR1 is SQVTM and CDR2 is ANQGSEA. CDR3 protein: CSVELTGDEKLFF. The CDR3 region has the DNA TGCAGCGTTGAGCTCACAGGGGACGAAAAACTGTTTTTT.

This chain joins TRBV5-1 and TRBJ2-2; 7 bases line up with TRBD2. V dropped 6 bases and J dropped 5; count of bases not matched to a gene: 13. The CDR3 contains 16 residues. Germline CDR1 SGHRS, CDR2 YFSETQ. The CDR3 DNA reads TGCGCCAGCACCCGGCGGTCGGCGGGAGAAACCGGGGAGCTGTTTTTT. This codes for CASTRRSAGETGELFF.

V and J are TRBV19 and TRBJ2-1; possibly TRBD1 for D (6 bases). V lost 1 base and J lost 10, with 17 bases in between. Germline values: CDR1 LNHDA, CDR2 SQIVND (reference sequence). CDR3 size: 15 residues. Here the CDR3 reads CASSIGGRGVGEQFF. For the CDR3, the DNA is TGTGCCAGTAGTATAGGCGGCAGGGGAGTAGGGGAGCAGTTCTTC.

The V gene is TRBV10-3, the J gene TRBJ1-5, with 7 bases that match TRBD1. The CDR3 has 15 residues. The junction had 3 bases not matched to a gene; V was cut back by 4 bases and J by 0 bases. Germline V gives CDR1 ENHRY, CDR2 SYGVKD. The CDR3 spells CAISAGQTSNQPQHF. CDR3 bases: TGTGCCATCAGTGCGGGACAGACTAGCAATCAGCCCCAGCATTTT.

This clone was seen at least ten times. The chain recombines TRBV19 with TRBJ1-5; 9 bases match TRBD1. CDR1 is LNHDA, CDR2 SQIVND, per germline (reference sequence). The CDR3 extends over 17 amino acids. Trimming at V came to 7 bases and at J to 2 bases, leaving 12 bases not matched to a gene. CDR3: CASKEDRGGWGNQPQHF. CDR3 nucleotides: TGTGCCAGTAAAGAGGACAGGGGAGGTTGGGGCAATCAGCCCCAGCATTTT.